Below are 8 T cell receptor beta chains sequenced from a single sample in a study of blood T cell repertoires in COVID-19. The repertoire was sequenced with immunoSEQ multiplex PCR; TCRdb's copy has only in-frame clones and lacks some. Of about 210,000 clones listed, more than 75% were seen once; the top ten hold about 4%. The sequenced material came from PBMCs or T cells enriched from blood (not recorded which). The receptors shown here come from a man aged 25-40 years with acute COVID-19.

V usage is TRBV6-4 and J usage is TRBJ1-4; 8 bases line up with TRBD1. V dropped 6 bases and J dropped 5; count of bases not matched to a gene: 8. Looked up from germline, CDR1 is MRHNA and CDR2 is SNTAGT. The CDR3 extends over 15 amino acids. The CDR3 protein is CASSSGTGENEKLFF. As DNA, the CDR3 is TGTGCCAGCAGCTCCGGGACAGGAGAAAATGAAAAACTGTTTTTT.

CDR3 region: CASSLARDTNTEAFF. The CDR3 bases are TGTGCCAGCAGCTTGGCCCGGGACACGAACACTGAAGCTTTCTTT. V and J are TRBV5-6 and TRBJ1-1; possibly TRBD1 for D (6 bases). The length of the CDR3 is 15 residues. The germline V and J ends were trimmed by 0 bases and 1 base, with 10 bases remaining between them. The germline V gene has CDR1 SGHDT and CDR2 YYEEEE.

The J gene is TRBJ2-3, the V gene TRBV5-1; 10 nucleotides align to TRBD1. This CDR3 region has 14 residues. In germline, CDR1 is SGHRS, CDR2 YFSETQ. The ends lost 2 bases at V and 4 bases at J; junction bases unmatched: 1. The CDR3: CASSFGQGADTQYF. As DNA, the CDR3 is TGCGCCAGCAGCTTCGGACAGGGGGCAGATACGCAGTATTTT.

Of note for this clone: The sample has other DNA sequences that encode this CDR3 too. This rearrangement joins TRBV12-3 or TRBV12-4 to TRBJ1-2; 7 nucleotides agree with TRBD1. V was pared by 4 bases and J by 4 bases, with 3 bases of the junction left unmatched. The CDR3 has 13 residues. DNA of the CDR3: TGTGCCAGCAGTTGGACAGGATCCTATGGCTACACCTTC. It encodes CASSWTGSYGYTF.

The chain carries TRBV5-1 and TRBJ2-1; 7 positions agree with TRBD1. The V segment lost 0 bases and the J segment 7 bases; nucleotides outside the gene matches: 7. CDR1 and CDR2 from the germline V gene are SGHRS and YFSETQ. The CDR3 covers 15 residues. The CDR3 loop is CASSLATTGYNEQFF. The CDR3 DNA reads as TGCGCCAGCAGCTTGGCGACGACAGGGTATAATGAGCAGTTCTTC.

The V and J genes are TRBV3-1 (or the pseudogene TRBV3-2) and TRBJ2-1; tentatively, D is TRBD2 (6 bases). Trimming took 3 bases from V and 1 from J, leaving 13 bases between them. The CDR3 runs to 16 residues. CDR1 and CDR2 from the germline V gene are LGHDT and YNNKEL (reference sequence). CDR3 in DNA: TGTGCCAGCAGCCAGGCCTGGGGACTGTCCTACAATGAGCAGTTCTTC. Translation: CASSQAWGLSYNEQFF.

This chain uses TRBV10-3 with TRBJ1-1; tentative D call: TRBD1 (5 bases). Germline CDR1 and CDR2: ENHRY and SYGVKD. The CDR3 spans 15 residues. The germline V and J ends were trimmed by 3 bases and 1 base, with 12 bases remaining between them. CDR3 bases: TGTGCCATCAGTGATGCTGGGGGAGGGAACACTGAAGCTTTCTTT. Amino acid sequence: CAISDAGGGNTEAFF.

As regards this clone: Other DNA sequences within the sample encode an identical CDR3. The chain couples TRBV19 to TRBJ1-2, with unresolved D. Looked up from germline, CDR1 is LNHDA and CDR2 is SQIVND (reference sequence). The CDR3 is 14 residues long. Between the trimmed V and J ends, which lost 7 bases and 2 bases, there was a span of 14 bases. The CDR3 sequence: CASTRGLINYGYTF. Here the CDR3 DNA reads TGTGCCAGTACCCGAGGGCTGATCAACTATGGCTACACCTTC.